The 19 T cell receptor beta chains below all came from one sample that was sequenced in a study of CD8 T cells in Susac syndrome. A quantity of roughly 0.5 to 1 ug RNA underwent reverse transcription using random hexamers. Each CDR3 protein is one row after TCRdb ran MiXCR on the immunoSEQ multiplex PCR reads. This sample yields 400,000 or so distinct CDR3 sequences, of which more than 80% are seen a single time; more than 0.09% belongs to the top ten. The source material was CD8+ T cells from PBMCs. The receptors come from a human donor with multiple sclerosis.

The chain uses TRBV27 and TRBJ2-2; no reliable D call. V lost 0 bases and J 7 bases, leaving 6 bases between the germline ends. The CDR3 covers 13 residues. Germline lookup yields CDR1 MNHEY and CDR2 SMNVEV (reference sequence). The CDR3 spells CASSLSPLGELFF. The CDR3 DNA reads TGTGCCAGCAGTTTATCCCCCCTCGGGGAGCTGTTTTTT.

V and J are TRBV28 and TRBJ2-2; 10 nucleotides line up with TRBD1. The CDR3 is 18 amino acids. The V gene end was trimmed by 5 bases and the J gene end by 1 base; junction bases not matched to a gene: 10. The germline gives CDR1 MDHEN, CDR2 SYDVKM. The DNA for the CDR3 is TGTGCCAGCAGTCCGACAGGGGGCATATCGGAGAACACCGGGGAGCTGTTTTTT. Protein: CASSPTGGISENTGELFF. The entire variable domain, with the rest obtained from reference TRBV28 and TRBJ2-2, is as follows: DVKVTQSSRYLVKRTGEKVFLECVQDMDHENMFWYRQDPGLGLRLIYFSYDVKMKEKGDIPEGYSVSREKKERFSLILESASTNQTSMYLCASSPTGGISENTGELFFGEGSRLTVL.

A word on this clonotype: The CDR3 does not end in the conserved phenylalanine or tryptophan, so this is likely a read error. This chain links TRBV18 with TRBJ1-1; tentatively, D is TRBD1 (6 bases). CDR3 length: 15 amino acids. The V gene's germline CDR1 is KGHSH and CDR2 LQKENI. V was clipped by 4 bases and J by 4 bases, with 16 bases between them. CDR3 DNA: TGTGCCAGCTCACATTTGGGGGCCGTCGGCACTGAAGCTTTCCTT. Translated, it gives CASSHLGAVGTEAFL.

The chain is built from TRBV30 and TRBJ1-1, with a weak D call TRBD1 (6 bases). The CDR3 contains 13 residues. V lost 5 bases, J lost 3 bases, and 13 bases lay in between. The germline V gene has CDR1 GTSNPN and CDR2 SVGIG (reference sequence). CDR3 sequence (DNA): TGTGCCTGGGGCCGGGGGCCTTACACTGAAGCTTTCTTT. Translation: CAWGRGPYTEAFF.

V and J are TRBV12-5 and TRBJ2-5; 8 positions agree with TRBD1. Germline lookup yields CDR1 LGHNT and CDR2 FRNRAP. Losses at the gene ends were 5 bases for V and 5 bases for J; bases not matched to a gene: 10. This CDR3 contains 15 residues. Here the CDR3 reads CASGPEDREKETQYF. As DNA, the CDR3 is TGTGCTAGTGGTCCAGAGGACAGGGAGAAGGAGACCCAGTACTTC.

The chain combines TRBV12-3 or TRBV12-4 with TRBJ2-7; 7 nucleotides agree with TRBD2. After removal of 2 bases from V and 2 bases from J, the junction contained 15 bases not matched to a gene. The CDR3 consists of 18 residues. The CDR3 loop reads CASSLIGGELVFPYEQYF. CDR3 bases: TGTGCCAGCAGTTTAATTGGGGGGGAACTAGTTTTCCCCTACGAGCAGTACTTC.

Concerning this clonotype: One end of the junction is discordant with germline, which a read error may explain. The J gene is TRBJ2-1, the V gene TRBV4-1; 11 bases are shared with TRBD2. The germline V gene encodes CDR1 MGHRA and CDR2 YSYEKL. The CDR3 sequence is 16 residues long. In DNA, the CDR3 is TGCGCCAGCAGCCAAGTACTAGCGGGAGTGTACATTGAGCAGTTCTTC. Its translation: CASSQVLAGVYIEQFF.

V gene TRBV7-9 combines with J gene TRBJ2-1, with 8 bases identical to TRBD1. Germline V CDR1 and CDR2: SEHNR, FQNEAQ (reference sequence). The V segment lost 5 bases and the J segment 8 bases; nucleotides outside the gene matches: 8. CDR3 size: 14 residues. CDR3 loop: CASSADRVLHEQFF. The CDR3 bases are TGTGCCAGCAGCGCGGACAGGGTGTTGCATGAGCAGTTCTTC. The variable domain in full, completed from reference TRBV7-9 and TRBJ2-1, reads DTGVSQNPRHKITKRGQNVTFRCDPISEHNRLYWYRQTLGQGPEFLTYFQNEAQLEKSRLLSDRFSAERPKGSFSTLEIQRTEQGDSAMYLCASSADRVLHEQFFGPGTRLTVL.

This sequence joins TRBV3-1 and TRBJ1-1; no definite D call. The CDR3 contains 15 residues. From germline, CDR1 is LGHDT and CDR2 YNNKEL (reference sequence). V was shortened by 0 bases and J by 0 bases, with 8 bases between the two germline ends. CDR3: CASSQETVMNTEAFF. CDR3 DNA sequence: TGTGCCAGCAGCCAAGAAACAGTCATGAACACTGAAGCTTTCTTT.

A single count supports this clonotype. This chain joins TRBV21-1 and TRBJ1-3. TRBV21-1 is termed a pseudogene. This CDR3 spans 16 amino acids. The CDR3 region is CASSKEGIDTGNTIYF. CDR3 in DNA: TGTGCCAGCAGCAAAGAGGGAATAGATACTGGAAACACCATATATTTT.

The chain carries TRBV6-1 and TRBJ2-7; weak D call: TRBD1 (5 bases). Looked up from germline, CDR1 is MNHNS and CDR2 is SASEGT. V was cut by 2 bases and J by 6 bases, with 14 bases left in between. The CDR3 has 14 residues. For the CDR3, the DNA is TGTGCCAGCAGTGAACCAGGTCAGGGCCCCGAGCAGTACTTC. Translating gives CASSEPGQGPEQYF.

V is TRBV3-1 and J is TRBJ2-1, with TRBD2 matching over 8 bases. Germline V CDR1 and CDR2: LGHDT, YNNKEL (reference sequence). V gave up 5 bases and J gave up 8 bases; unmatched junction bases: 8. This CDR3 is built from 14 residues. The chain's CDR3 is CASSYGGALDEQFF. CDR3 DNA sequence: TGTGCCAGCAGCTACGGGGGGGCCTTAGATGAGCAGTTCTTC.

This chain connects TRBV20-1 to TRBJ1-1; 8 positions agree with TRBD1. CDR1 and CDR2 from the germline V gene are DFQATT and SNEGSKA (reference sequence). The CDR3 is 13 amino acids. V trimming: 3 bases; J trimming: 7 bases; junction bases outside the gene matches: 7. CDR3 nucleotides: TGCAGTGCTAGCGAGACAGGGGAAGGTGAAGCTTTCTTT. Translation: CSASETGEGEAFF.

The V gene is TRBV5-1, the J gene TRBJ2-5; 15 bases map to TRBD2. With V trimmed by 4 bases and J by 5 bases, 9 bases remained unmatched. The CDR3 is 17 residues long. Germline V gives CDR1 SGHRS, CDR2 YFSETQ. The CDR3 spells CASSTGLAGGLEETQYF. The CDR3 bases are TGCGCCAGCAGCACCGGACTAGCGGGGGGGTTGGAGGAGACCCAGTACTTC.

The chain carries TRBV4-1 and TRBJ2-7; 11 positions match TRBD1. Germline V CDR1 and CDR2: MGHRA, YSYEKL. V gave up 3 bases and J gave up 5 bases; unmatched junction bases: 12. This CDR3 has 17 residues. Here the CDR3 DNA reads TGCGCCAGCAGCCAGGAAGGACAGGGGGCCGCGGGGAACGAGCAGTACTTC. Translating gives CASSQEGQGAAGNEQYF.

The chain joins TRBV6-5 to TRBJ1-1; D uncertain. This CDR3 has 13 amino acids. With 0 bases removed from V and 7 bases from J, the gap between germline ends came to 9 bases. The V gene's germline CDR1 is MNHEY and CDR2 SVGAGI. This chain's CDR3 is CASSYSTALEAFF. The DNA for the CDR3 is TGTGCCAGCAGTTACTCGACGGCCCTTGAAGCTTTCTTT.

V gene TRBV10-1 combines with J gene TRBJ2-1; D might be TRBD1 (6 bases). The ends were cut back, 4 bases at V and 2 bases at J, with 12 bases in the middle. The length of the CDR3 is 15 residues. The germline CDR1 and CDR2 sequences are WNHNN and SYGVQD (reference sequence). This CDR3 reads CASSAVDSTYNEQFF. In DNA, the CDR3 is TGCGCCAGCAGTGCGGTGGACAGTACCTACAATGAGCAGTTCTTC.

The count of this clonotype is one. This chain connects TRBV27 to TRBJ2-5; TRBD1 might be the D (6 bases). The CDR3 extends over 14 amino acids. V shed 3 bases and J shed 9 bases, with 17 bases lying between them. The germline CDR1 and CDR2 sequences are MNHEY and SMNVEV (reference sequence). CDR3 sequence reads: CASSFIRDNASQYF. The CDR3 DNA reads as TGTGCCAGCAGTTTTATTCGGGACAACGCATCCCAGTACTTC.

The rearrangement links TRBV27 to TRBJ2-7; D gene unclear. This CDR3 spans 11 amino acids. V was trimmed by 8 bases and J by 6 bases, leaving 11 bases between them. CDR1 is MNHEY, CDR2 SMNVEV, per germline (reference sequence). CDR3 DNA sequence: TGTGCCAGCGGGTCGTGGGGCGAGCAGTACTTC. The encoded protein is CASGSWGEQYF.